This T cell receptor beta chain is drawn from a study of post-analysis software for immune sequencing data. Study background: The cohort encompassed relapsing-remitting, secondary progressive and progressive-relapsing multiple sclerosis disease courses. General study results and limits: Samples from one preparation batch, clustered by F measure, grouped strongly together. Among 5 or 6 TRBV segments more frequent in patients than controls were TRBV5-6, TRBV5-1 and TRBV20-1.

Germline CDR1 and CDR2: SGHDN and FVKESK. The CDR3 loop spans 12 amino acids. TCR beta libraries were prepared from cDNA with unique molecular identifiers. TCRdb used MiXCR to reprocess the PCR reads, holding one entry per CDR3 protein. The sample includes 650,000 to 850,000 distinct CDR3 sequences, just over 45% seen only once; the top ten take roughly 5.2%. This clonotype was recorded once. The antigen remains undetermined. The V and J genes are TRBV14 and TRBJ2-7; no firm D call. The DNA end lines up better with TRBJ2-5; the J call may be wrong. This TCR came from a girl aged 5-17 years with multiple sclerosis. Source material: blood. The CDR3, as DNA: TGTGCCAGCAGCCAAGATATGAAGACCCAGTACTTC. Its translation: CASSQDMKTQYF.